These T cell receptor beta chains were read from a single sample in a study of OX40 agonist ivuxolimab in advanced cancers. The protocol was immunoSEQ multiplex PCR, while the TCRdb copy is restricted to in-frame clones and leaves out a portion. Of 85,000 to 100,000 clones listed, 70% to 85% are singletons. This specimen consisted of CD4+ or CD8+ T cells sorted from blood, obtained in a trial of the OX40 agonist ivuxolimab. The receptors here all came from an adult with an advanced solid tumor such as melanoma, head and neck, liver or kidney cancer. CDR3s include the opening cysteine and the closing phenylalanine or tryptophan. D genes are given only for firm matches. Size is omitted from some rows. Given values are once, few, many or a class for expanded clones.

clone size: NA; CDR3 length: 21; D gene: TRBD2; V gene: TRBV15; J gene: TRBJ2-3; CDR3 protein: CATSRLKPLGLAGGSTDTQYF; CDR3 DNA: TGTGCCACCAGCAGACTTAAACCGCTCGGGCTAGCGGGAGGGAGCACAGATACGCAGTATTTT
clone size: NA; CDR3 length: 15; D gene: NA; V gene: TRBV30; J gene: TRBJ1-2; CDR3 protein: CAWSVRSGGNYGYTF; CDR3 DNA: TGTGCCTGGAGTGTACGATCTGGGGGGAACTATGGCTACACCTTC
clone size: NA; CDR3 length: 14; D gene: NA; V gene: TRBV30; J gene: TRBJ2-3; CDR3 protein: CAYERAVNTDTQYF; CDR3 DNA: TGTGCCTATGAGAGAGCGGTAAACACAGATACGCAGTATTTT
clone size: NA; CDR3 length: 13; D gene: TRBD1; V gene: TRBV18; J gene: TRBJ1-1; CDR3 protein: CASSLQGDTEAFF; CDR3 DNA: TGTGCCAGCTCGTTACAGGGGGACACTGAAGCTTTCTTT
clone size: NA; CDR3 length: 16; D gene: TRBD1; V gene: TRBV28; J gene: TRBJ2-1; CDR3 protein: CASSLLQGLLPNEQFF; CDR3 DNA: TGTGCCAGCAGTTTATTACAGGGGTTGCTCCCAAATGAGCAGTTCTTC
clone size: NA; CDR3 length: 15; D gene: TRBD2; V gene: TRBV7-2; J gene: TRBJ2-1; CDR3 protein: CASSSVAAWGGEQFF; CDR3 DNA: TGTGCCAGCAGCTCCGTCGCGGCGTGGGGGGGAGAGCAGTTCTTC
clone size: few; CDR3 length: 15; D gene: NA; V gene: TRBV7-9; J gene: TRBJ2-3; CDR3 protein: CASSEGLVYSDTQYF; CDR3 DNA: TGTGCCAGCAGCGAGGGACTGGTCTACTCAGATACGCAGTATTTT
clone size: NA; CDR3 length: 16; D gene: TRBD2; V gene: TRBV4-3; J gene: TRBJ2-1; CDR3 protein: CASSQEGLGLYNEQFF; CDR3 DNA: TGCGCCAGCAGCCAAGAAGGACTAGGCCTCTACAATGAGCAGTTCTTC
clone size: NA; CDR3 length: 14; D gene: NA; V gene: TRBV7-9; J gene: TRBJ2-3; CDR3 protein: CASSSALQGDTQYF; CDR3 DNA: TGTGCCAGCAGCTCCGCGCTACAGGGTGATACGCAGTATTTT
clone size: NA; CDR3 length: 16; D gene: TRBD2; V gene: TRBV5-4; J gene: TRBJ2-1; CDR3 protein: CASSLGGGAGHNEQFF; CDR3 DNA: TGTGCCAGCAGCTTGGGGGGGGGTGCTGGTCACAATGAGCAGTTCTTC
clone size: NA; CDR3 length: 14; D gene: TRBD2; V gene: TRBV5-1; J gene: TRBJ2-2; CDR3 protein: CASSLGGRSGELFF; CDR3 DNA: TGCGCCAGCAGCTTGGGCGGGAGATCCGGGGAGCTGTTTTTT
clone size: NA; CDR3 length: 11; D gene: NA; V gene: TRBV4-3; J gene: TRBJ2-3; CDR3 protein: CASSHGDTQYF; CDR3 DNA: TGCGCCAGCAGCCATGGAGATACGCAGTATTTT
clone size: NA; CDR3 length: 15; D gene: TRBD2; V gene: TRBV9; J gene: TRBJ2-7; CDR3 protein: CASSVAPSGNWEQYF; CDR3 DNA: TGTGCCAGCAGCGTAGCTCCTAGCGGGAACTGGGAGCAGTACTTC
clone size: NA; CDR3 length: 14; D gene: NA; V gene: TRBV28; J gene: TRBJ2-7; CDR3 protein: CASTPRGELYEQYF; CDR3 DNA: TGTGCCAGCACCCCTAGGGGAGAGCTTTACGAGCAGTACTTC
clone size: NA; CDR3 length: 18; D gene: TRBD2; V gene: TRBV4-3; J gene: TRBJ2-7; CDR3 protein: CASSLNSVVGGSSYEQYF; CDR3 DNA: TGCGCCAGCAGCTTAAATTCGGTTGTGGGAGGGTCCTCCTACGAGCAGTACTTC
clone size: NA; CDR3 length: 14; D gene: NA; V gene: TRBV18; J gene: TRBJ2-7; CDR3 protein: CASSTSAQGYEQYF; CDR3 DNA: TGTGCCAGCTCAACGAGCGCGCAGGGCTACGAGCAGTACTTC
clone size: NA; CDR3 length: 14; D gene: NA; V gene: TRBV15; J gene: TRBJ2-3; CDR3 protein: CATRPGLNTDTQYF; CDR3 DNA: TGTGCCACCAGACCGGGACTCAACACAGATACGCAGTATTTT
clone size: few; CDR3 length: 15; D gene: NA; V gene: TRBV28; J gene: TRBJ2-7; CDR3 protein: CASSLRASASYEQYF; CDR3 DNA: TGTGCCAGCAGTTTAAGGGCTAGCGCCTCCTACGAGCAGTACTTC
clone size: NA; CDR3 length: 11; D gene: NA; V gene: TRBV6-5; J gene: TRBJ1-2; CDR3 protein: CATRATRGYTF; CDR3 DNA: TGTGCCACCCGGGCCACACGTGGCTACACCTTC
clone size: NA; CDR3 length: 13; D gene: TRBD1; V gene: TRBV30; J gene: TRBJ2-7; CDR3 protein: CACHGQGVSEQYF; CDR3 DNA: TGTGCCTGCCATGGACAGGGGGTCAGCGAGCAGTACTTC
clone size: NA; CDR3 length: 15; D gene: NA; V gene: TRBV11-2; J gene: TRBJ2-5; CDR3 protein: CASGQQRPAQETQYF; CDR3 DNA: TGTGCCAGCGGACAACAGCGGCCGGCACAAGAGACCCAGTACTTC
clone size: once; CDR3 length: 9; D gene: NA; V gene: TRBV27; J gene: TRBJ2-1; CDR3 protein: CASKDEQFF; CDR3 DNA: TGTGCCAGCAAGGATGAGCAGTTCTTC
clone size: NA; CDR3 length: 14; D gene: NA; V gene: TRBV6-4; J gene: TRBJ2-2; CDR3 protein: CASSDNPNTGELFF; CDR3 DNA: TGTGCCAGCAGTGACAATCCGAACACCGGGGAGCTGTTTTTT
clone size: NA; CDR3 length: 16; D gene: NA; V gene: TRBV28; J gene: TRBJ1-5; CDR3 protein: CASSRLWTDYNQPQHF; CDR3 DNA: TGTGCCAGCAGCCGACTTTGGACAGACTACAATCAGCCCCAGCATTTT
clone size: NA; CDR3 length: 14; D gene: NA; V gene: TRBV10-3; J gene: TRBJ1-3; CDR3 protein: CAISEPASGNTIYF; CDR3 DNA: TGTGCCATCAGTGAGCCGGCCTCTGGAAACACCATATATTTT
clone size: NA; CDR3 length: 15; D gene: NA; V gene: TRBV28; J gene: TRBJ2-4; CDR3 protein: CASSGTRLAKNIQYF; CDR3 DNA: TGTGCCAGCAGTGGGACACGTCTAGCCAAAAACATTCAGTACTTC
clone size: NA; CDR3 length: 17; D gene: TRBD2; V gene: TRBV5-1; J gene: TRBJ2-2; CDR3 protein: CASSWGLAGGLPGELFF; CDR3 DNA: TGCGCCAGCAGCTGGGGACTAGCGGGAGGTTTACCCGGGGAGCTGTTTTTT
clone size: NA; CDR3 length: 15; D gene: TRBD1; V gene: TRBV4-1; J gene: TRBJ2-5; CDR3 protein: CASSQGPRGPETQYF; CDR3 DNA: TGCGCCAGCAGCCAAGGCCCTAGGGGGCCAGAGACCCAGTACTTC
clone size: NA; CDR3 length: 13; D gene: NA; V gene: TRBV4-2; J gene: TRBJ2-2; CDR3 protein: CASSQSNTGELFF; CDR3 DNA: TGTGCCAGCAGCCAATCGAACACCGGGGAGCTGTTTTTT
clone size: NA; CDR3 length: 15; D gene: NA; V gene: TRBV16; J gene: TRBJ2-7; CDR3 protein: CASSQSGTDFYEQYF; CDR3 DNA: TGTGCCAGCAGCCAATCCGGAACAGACTTCTACGAGCAGTACTTC
clone size: NA; CDR3 length: 14; D gene: NA; V gene: TRBV11-1; J gene: TRBJ2-3; CDR3 protein: CASSHRGSTDTQYF; CDR3 DNA: TGTGCCAGCAGCCATCGAGGTAGCACAGATACGCAGTATTTT
clone size: NA; CDR3 length: 13; D gene: NA; V gene: TRBV2; J gene: TRBJ2-5; CDR3 protein: CASVGGGTETQYF; CDR3 DNA: TGTGCCAGCGTAGGAGGGGGGACAGAGACCCAGTACTTC
clone size: NA; CDR3 length: 15; D gene: TRBD1; V gene: TRBV19; J gene: TRBJ2-6; CDR3 protein: CASQMTGVGANVLTF; CDR3 DNA: TGTGCCAGTCAGATGACAGGGGTAGGGGCCAACGTCCTGACTTTC
clone size: NA; CDR3 length: 13; D gene: NA; V gene: TRBV9; J gene: TRBJ2-7; CDR3 protein: CASSVGGFSEQYF; CDR3 DNA: TGTGCCAGCAGCGTAGGTGGCTTCAGCGAGCAGTACTTC
clone size: NA; CDR3 length: 16; D gene: TRBD2; V gene: TRBV19; J gene: TRBJ2-3; CDR3 protein: CASSTGLAEGADTQYF; CDR3 DNA: TGTGCCAGTAGTACCGGACTAGCAGAGGGCGCAGATACGCAGTATTTT
clone size: NA; CDR3 length: 14; D gene: TRBD1; V gene: TRBV10-3; J gene: TRBJ2-7; CDR3 protein: CATRGTGETYEQYF; CDR3 DNA: TGTGCCACGCGGGGGACAGGGGAAACCTACGAGCAGTACTTC
clone size: NA; CDR3 length: 17; D gene: NA; V gene: TRBV7-9; J gene: TRBJ2-5; CDR3 protein: CASSLAGWGSVQETQYF; CDR3 DNA: TGTGCCAGCAGCTTAGCCGGGTGGGGCAGCGTCCAAGAGACCCAGTACTTC
clone size: few; CDR3 length: 12; D gene: TRBD1; V gene: TRBV7-9; J gene: TRBJ2-7; CDR3 protein: CASSQGAGTKYF; CDR3 DNA: TGTGCCAGCAGCCAGGGGGCAGGGACGAAATACTTC
clone size: NA; CDR3 length: 14; D gene: TRBD1; V gene: TRBV18; J gene: TRBJ1-1; CDR3 protein: CASSQSQGDTEAFF; CDR3 DNA: TGTGCCAGCTCACAATCACAGGGGGACACTGAAGCTTTCTTT
clone size: NA; CDR3 length: 17; D gene: TRBD2; V gene: TRBV5-1; J gene: TRBJ2-7; CDR3 protein: CASSLALNSGRSYEQYF; CDR3 DNA: TGCGCCAGCAGCTTGGCCCTCAATAGCGGGAGGTCCTACGAGCAGTACTTC
clone size: NA; CDR3 length: 14; D gene: NA; V gene: TRBV19; J gene: TRBJ2-3; CDR3 protein: CASSIRLGTDTQYF; CDR3 DNA: TGTGCCAGTAGTATACGACTGGGCACAGATACGCAGTATTTT
clone size: NA; CDR3 length: 16; D gene: TRBD2; V gene: TRBV4-1; J gene: TRBJ2-1; CDR3 protein: CASSHGGTSPLNEQFF; CDR3 DNA: TGCGCCAGCAGCCATGGGGGGACTAGCCCGCTGAATGAGCAGTTCTTC
clone size: NA; CDR3 length: 12; D gene: NA; V gene: TRBV10-1; J gene: TRBJ2-1; CDR3 protein: CASSILNNEQFF; CDR3 DNA: TGCGCCAGCAGTATCCTTAACAATGAGCAGTTCTTC
clone size: NA; CDR3 length: 14; D gene: TRBD1; V gene: TRBV28; J gene: TRBJ1-1; CDR3 protein: CASSQTGGRTEAFF; CDR3 DNA: TGTGCCAGCAGTCAGACAGGGGGGCGAACTGAAGCTTTCTTT
clone size: few; CDR3 length: 18; D gene: TRBD1; V gene: TRBV13; J gene: TRBJ1-3; CDR3 protein: CASSFSSQDRSSGNTIYF; CDR3 DNA: TGTGCCAGCAGCTTTTCCTCTCAGGACAGGAGCTCTGGAAACACCATATATTTT
clone size: NA; CDR3 length: 18; D gene: NA; V gene: TRBV7-9; J gene: TRBJ2-5; CDR3 protein: CASSPELAILAGGETQYF; CDR3 DNA: TGTGCCAGCAGCCCGGAGCTCGCTATTTTAGCCGGAGGGGAGACCCAGTACTTC
clone size: NA; CDR3 length: 15; D gene: TRBD2; V gene: TRBV11-1; J gene: TRBJ2-5; CDR3 protein: CASSLVGLVGETQYF; CDR3 DNA: TGTGCCAGCAGCTTAGTCGGACTAGTTGGCGAGACCCAGTACTTC
clone size: NA; CDR3 length: 13; D gene: NA; V gene: TRBV2; J gene: TRBJ2-7; CDR3 protein: CASSASGTYEQYF; CDR3 DNA: TGTGCCAGCAGTGCCTCTGGGACCTACGAGCAGTACTTC
clone size: NA; CDR3 length: 15; D gene: NA; V gene: TRBV5-1; J gene: TRBJ2-7; CDR3 protein: CASSFIPGTLDEQYF; CDR3 DNA: TGCGCCAGCAGCTTCATACCGGGTACGTTGGACGAGCAGTACTTC
clone size: NA; CDR3 length: 14; D gene: TRBD1; V gene: TRBV6-1; J gene: TRBJ2-7; CDR3 protein: CASSEGQGGYEQYF; CDR3 DNA: TGTGCCAGCAGTGAGGGACAGGGCGGCTACGAGCAGTACTTC
clone size: NA; CDR3 length: 13; D gene: NA; V gene: TRBV2; J gene: TRBJ1-2; CDR3 protein: CASSEALTSGYTF; CDR3 DNA: TGTGCCAGCAGTGAAGCGCTTACCAGTGGCTACACCTTC
clone size: NA; CDR3 length: 12; D gene: NA; V gene: TRBV27; J gene: TRBJ2-1; CDR3 protein: CASSPQHNEQFF; CDR3 DNA: TGTGCCAGCAGTCCCCAACACAATGAGCAGTTCTTC
clone size: once; CDR3 length: 15; D gene: TRBD1; V gene: TRBV28; J gene: TRBJ2-1; CDR3 protein: CASSQRTGSYNEQFF; CDR3 DNA: TGTGCCAGCAGTCAAAGGACAGGCTCCTACAATGAGCAGTTCTTC